The 20 T cell receptor beta chains listed next were all sequenced from one sample in a study of cytotoxic CD8 clonotypes in ibrutinib-treated CLL. The assay was immunoSEQ multiplex PCR, and TCRdb's table has in-frame clones only and misses some. The sample shows fewer than 400,000 clones, roughly 67% of them seen only once. The sample consisted of PBMCs, taken after 36 months of ibrutinib treatment. The receptors were gathered from a human donor with chronic lymphocytic leukemia.

In its sample, this clone was seen a few times. J is TRBJ1-5 and V is TRBV19; 9 nucleotides align to TRBD1. Per germline, CDR1 LNHDA and CDR2 SQIVND (reference sequence). J was trimmed by 6 bases and V by 5 bases; bases with no gene match: 11. The CDR3 has 16 amino acids. CDR3 residues: CASSVGTQGAVQPQHF. The CDR3 region has the DNA TGTGCCAGTAGTGTAGGCACACAGGGGGCTGTTCAGCCCCAGCATTTT. The full variable domain, in which reference TRBV19 and TRBJ1-5 provide the parts outside the CDR3, is DGGITQSPKYLFRKEGQNVTLSCEQNLNHDAMYWYRQDPGQGLRLIYYSQIVNDFQKGDIAEGYSVSREKKESFPLTVTSAQKNPTAFYLCASSVGTQGAVQPQHFGDGTRLSIL.

This clone was seen only a few times. This sequence joins TRBV7-8 and TRBJ2-7, with D perhaps TRBD2 (7 bases). Germline lookup yields CDR1 SGHVS and CDR2 FQNEAQ. Trimming removed 1 base at V and 1 base at J, with 14 bases between. CDR3 length: 16 amino acids. The CDR3 region is CASSLEGGGTSYEQYF. CDR3 bases: TGTGCCAGCAGCTTAGAAGGGGGGGGTACGTCCTACGAGCAGTACTTC.

The V and J genes are TRBV6-5 and TRBJ2-2; the match to TRBD1 covers 8 bases. Germline CDR1 and CDR2: MNHEY and SVGAGI. This CDR3 has 14 residues. Trimming removed 5 bases from V and 6 bases from J; junction bases left unmatched: 5. In DNA form, the CDR3 reads TGTGCCAGCAGTGCGGACAGGGTCCCCGGGGAGCTGTTTTTT. Amino acids: CASSADRVPGELFF.

The chain employs TRBV4-1 and TRBJ2-5; D not certain. Germline V gene sequence: CDR1 MGHRA, CDR2 YSYEKL. V lost 6 bases, J lost 3 bases, and 23 bases lay in between. This CDR3 has 17 amino acids. The CDR3 sequence: CASRALGLRASKETQYF. CDR3 DNA: TGCGCCAGCAGGGCCCTAGGTCTACGCGCGTCTAAAGAGACCCAGTACTTC.

V and J are TRBV6-1 and TRBJ2-3, with D unclear. This CDR3 has 13 amino acids. Trimming took off 0 bases at V and 5 bases at J, with 6 bases between the two ends. From germline, CDR1 is MNHNS and CDR2 SASEGT. CDR3 coding DNA: TGTGCCAGCAGTGAAGCCGCCAAAGATACGCAGTATTTT. Translation gives CASSEAAKDTQYF.

The V gene is TRBV5-1, the J gene TRBJ2-5, with a weak D call TRBD2 (6 bases). CDR3 length equals 13 residues. Between the trimmed V and J ends, which lost 4 bases and 0 bases, there was a span of 7 bases. Germline V gives CDR1 SGHRS, CDR2 YFSETQ. The CDR3 bases are TGCGCCAGCAGCAGGAGGGACCAAGAGACCCAGTACTTC. Protein product: CASSRRDQETQYF.

The rearrangement joins TRBV15 to TRBJ2-7; the D gene is possibly TRBD1 (5 bases). Between the trimmed V and J ends, which lost 0 bases and 2 bases, there was a span of 11 bases. This CDR3 has 15 residues. Germline lookup yields CDR1 LNHNV and CDR2 YYDKDF (reference sequence). CDR3 DNA: TGTGCCACCAGCAGAGATAGGGGCATGGCCTACGAGCAGTACTTC. Translating it yields CATSRDRGMAYEQYF.

The chain uses TRBV9 and TRBJ2-4, with TRBD2 matching 8 bases. Trimming removed 4 bases from V and 1 base from J; junction bases left unmatched: 7. Germline V gene lookup returns CDR1 SGDLS and CDR2 YYNGEE. CDR3 length: 16 amino acids. Here the CDR3 DNA reads TGTGCCAGCAGCCCGTCGGGGGGGGTGGCCAAAAACATTCAGTACTTC. Translation gives CASSPSGGVAKNIQYF.

DNA of the CDR3: TGCGCCAGCAGCTTCGGGGGAGTCGGGTACGAGCAGTACTTC. Amino acid sequence: CASSFGGVGYEQYF. The V gene is TRBV5-1, the J gene TRBJ2-7, with D tentatively TRBD2 (6 bases). Trimming cost V 2 bases and J 4 bases, with 13 bases left between them. The CDR3 loop spans 14 amino acids. Germline V gene sequence: CDR1 SGHRS, CDR2 YFSETQ.

The chain employs TRBV10-1 and TRBJ1-1, with 11 bases lining up with TRBD1. The ends lost 0 bases at V and 6 bases at J; junction bases unmatched: 3. The CDR3 totals 15 residues. The germline V gene encodes CDR1 WNHNN and CDR2 SYGVQD (reference sequence). CDR3 residues: CASSESGQGDAEAFF. The CDR3 coding sequence is TGCGCCAGCAGTGAGTCGGGACAGGGGGACGCTGAAGCTTTCTTT.

This clone was recorded once. The chain uses TRBV15 and TRBJ2-1; D not resolved. This CDR3 has 14 amino acids. The V gene's germline CDR1 is LNHNV and CDR2 YYDKDF (reference sequence). V shed 0 bases and J shed 9 bases, with 12 bases lying between them. In DNA, the CDR3 is TGTGCCACCAGCAGAGATAAGGGTTTAGGTGAGCAGTTCTTC. Translation: CATSRDKGLGEQFF.

This clone was seen only once. V usage is TRBV7-2 and J usage is TRBJ2-3, with 10 nucleotides matching TRBD2. CDR1 and CDR2 (germline): SGHTA, FQGNSA. The CDR3 loop spans 15 amino acids. Losses at the gene ends were 5 bases for V and 3 bases for J; bases not matched to a gene: 5. CDR3 loop: CASSRRTSGTDTQYF. The CDR3 nucleotides read TGTGCCAGCAGCAGACGGACTAGCGGTACAGATACGCAGTATTTT.

The chain uses TRBV10-2 and TRBJ2-7, with a possible D match to TRBD1 (6 bases). This CDR3 has 16 amino acids. Trimming removed 6 bases at V and 4 bases at J, with 22 bases between. CDR1 and CDR2 from the germline V gene are WSHSY and SAAADI. The CDR3 region has the DNA TGCGCCAGCAGGGAGGTCCGAGCAGGGGTGGGGTACGAGCAGTACTTC. Protein sequence: CASREVRAGVGYEQYF.

This clone came up once. The chain is built from TRBV5-1 and TRBJ2-1; tentatively, D is TRBD1 (6 bases). Germline loops: CDR1 SGHRS, CDR2 YFSETQ. V was shortened by 6 bases and J by 3 bases, with 7 bases between the two germline ends. CDR3 length: 12 residues. CDR3 residues: CASKQGYNEQFF. The DNA for the CDR3 is TGCGCCAGCAAACAGGGCTACAATGAGCAGTTCTTC.

J is TRBJ1-4 and V is TRBV27; 8 nucleotides match TRBD1. CDR1 is MNHEY and CDR2 is SMNVEV in the germline V gene (reference sequence). V dropped 7 bases and J dropped 3; count of bases not matched to a gene: 4. The CDR3 loop spans 14 amino acids. The CDR3, as DNA: TGTGCCAGCAATGGACAGGGAGCTAATGAAAAACTGTTTTTT. It specifies CASNGQGANEKLFF. Full variable domain (rest looked up from reference TRBV27 and TRBJ1-4): EAQVTQNPRYLITVTGKKLTVTCSQNMNHEYMSWYRQDPGLGLRQIYYSMNVEVTDKGDVPEGYKVSRKEKRNFPLILESPSPNQTSLYFCASNGQGANEKLFFGSGTQLSVL.

This chain joins TRBV9 and TRBJ2-5, with D perhaps matching TRBD1 or TRBD2 (6 bases each). The CDR3 totals 14 residues. Germline-derived CDR1 and CDR2 are SGDLS and YYNGEE. V was trimmed by 3 bases and J by 0 bases, leaving 9 bases between them. The CDR3 DNA sequence: TGTGCCAGCAGCGCAGGGGACTACCAAGAGACCCAGTACTTC. This gives the protein CASSAGDYQETQYF.

The chain combines TRBV27 with TRBJ2-3, with D perhaps given as TRBD1 or TRBD2 (5 bases each). Trimming left V 2 bases short and J 2 bases short, with 11 bases between. Germline values: CDR1 MNHEY, CDR2 SMNVEV (reference sequence). The CDR3 has 15 amino acids. For the CDR3, the DNA is TGTGCCAGCAGTTTAGGGGCTAGCAACACAGATACGCAGTATTTT. This codes for CASSLGASNTDTQYF.

V and J are TRBV19 and TRBJ1-2, with D perhaps TRBD1 (5 bases). Germline CDR1 and CDR2: LNHDA and SQIVND (reference sequence). This CDR3 region has 12 residues. Trimming pared 8 bases from V and 2 bases from J, leaving 9 bases between. This CDR3 is CASQTANYGYTF. Here the CDR3 DNA reads TGTGCCAGTCAGACAGCGAACTATGGCTACACCTTC. Together with reference TRBV19 and TRBJ1-2, the CDR3 gives the full variable domain: DGGITQSPKYLFRKEGQNVTLSCEQNLNHDAMYWYRQDPGQGLRLIYYSQIVNDFQKGDIAEGYSVSREKKESFPLTVTSAQKNPTAFYLCASQTANYGYTFGSGTRLTVV.

This chain joins TRBV29-1 and TRBJ1-5, with D possibly TRBD1 on 5 matching bases. This CDR3 is built from 13 residues. Germline CDR1 SQVTM, CDR2 ANQGSEA. The V end was cut by 6 bases, the J end by 0 bases, with 9 bases between. The CDR3 DNA reads TGCAGCGTGGGGGAGACTAGCAATCAGCCCCAGCATTTT. It is translated as CSVGETSNQPQHF.

The chain employs TRBV27 and TRBJ2-7, with D hard to call. V was cut by 2 bases and J by 3 bases, with 8 bases left in between. Germline CDR1 is MNHEY and CDR2 is SMNVEV (reference sequence). The CDR3 spans 13 residues. The CDR3 nucleotides are TGTGCCAGCAGTTTACGGGCAAACTACGAGCAGTACTTC. The encoded protein is CASSLRANYEQYF.